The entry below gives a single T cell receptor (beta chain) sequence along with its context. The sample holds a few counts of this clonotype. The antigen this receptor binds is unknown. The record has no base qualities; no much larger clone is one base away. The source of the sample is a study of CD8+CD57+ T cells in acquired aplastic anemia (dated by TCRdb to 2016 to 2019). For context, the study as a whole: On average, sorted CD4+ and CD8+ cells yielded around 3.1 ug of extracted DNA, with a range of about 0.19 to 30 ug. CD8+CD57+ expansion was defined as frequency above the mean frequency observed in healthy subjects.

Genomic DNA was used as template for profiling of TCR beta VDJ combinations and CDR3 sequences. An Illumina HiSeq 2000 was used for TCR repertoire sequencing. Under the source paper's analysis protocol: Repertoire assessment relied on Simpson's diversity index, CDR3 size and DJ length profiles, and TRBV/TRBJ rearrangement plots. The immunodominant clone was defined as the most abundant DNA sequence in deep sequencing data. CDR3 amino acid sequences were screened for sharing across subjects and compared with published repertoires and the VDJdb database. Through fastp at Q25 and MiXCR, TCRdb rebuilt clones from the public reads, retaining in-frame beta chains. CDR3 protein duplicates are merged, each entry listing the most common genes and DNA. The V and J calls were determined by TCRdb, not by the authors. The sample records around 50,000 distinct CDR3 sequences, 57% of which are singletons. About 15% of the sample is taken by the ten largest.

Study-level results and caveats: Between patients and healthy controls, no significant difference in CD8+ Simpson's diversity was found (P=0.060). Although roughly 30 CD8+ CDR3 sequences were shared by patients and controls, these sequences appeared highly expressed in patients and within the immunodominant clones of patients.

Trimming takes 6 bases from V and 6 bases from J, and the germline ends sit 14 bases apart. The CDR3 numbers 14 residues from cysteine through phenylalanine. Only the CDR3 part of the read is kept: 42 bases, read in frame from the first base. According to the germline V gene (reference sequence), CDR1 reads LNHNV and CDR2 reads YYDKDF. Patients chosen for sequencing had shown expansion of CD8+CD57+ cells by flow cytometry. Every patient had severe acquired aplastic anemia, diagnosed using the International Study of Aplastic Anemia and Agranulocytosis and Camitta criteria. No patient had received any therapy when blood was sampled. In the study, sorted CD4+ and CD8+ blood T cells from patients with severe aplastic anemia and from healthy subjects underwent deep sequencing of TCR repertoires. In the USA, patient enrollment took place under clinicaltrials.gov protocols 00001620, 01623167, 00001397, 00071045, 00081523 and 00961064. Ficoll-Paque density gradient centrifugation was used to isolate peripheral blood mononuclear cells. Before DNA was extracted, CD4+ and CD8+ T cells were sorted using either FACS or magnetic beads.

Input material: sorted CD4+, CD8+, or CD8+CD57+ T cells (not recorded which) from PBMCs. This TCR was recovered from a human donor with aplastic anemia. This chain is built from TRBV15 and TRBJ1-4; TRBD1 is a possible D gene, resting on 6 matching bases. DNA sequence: TGTGCCACCAGAGGAGAGGGGGAGTATGAAAAACTGTTTTTT. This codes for CATRGEGEYEKLFF. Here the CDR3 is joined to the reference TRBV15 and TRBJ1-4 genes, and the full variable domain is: DAMVIQNPRYQVTQFGKPVTLSCSQTLNHNVMYWYQQKSSQAPKLLFHYYDKDFNNEADTPDNFQSRRPNTSFCFLDIRSPGLGDTAMYLCATRGEGEYEKLFFGSGTQLSVL.